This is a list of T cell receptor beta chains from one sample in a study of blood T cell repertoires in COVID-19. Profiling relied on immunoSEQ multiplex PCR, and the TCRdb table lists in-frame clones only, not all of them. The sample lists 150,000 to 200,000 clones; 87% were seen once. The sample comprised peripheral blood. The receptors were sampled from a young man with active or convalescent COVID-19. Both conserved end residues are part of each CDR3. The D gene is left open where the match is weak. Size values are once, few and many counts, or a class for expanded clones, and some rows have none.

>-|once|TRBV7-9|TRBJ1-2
TGTGCCAGCAGCGAAAAGGGACAACGGGTCCCCTATGGCTACACCTTC
CASSEKGQRVPYGYTF
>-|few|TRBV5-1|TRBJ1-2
TGCGCCAGCAGCTTGGAACGAGCTAACTATGGCTACACCTTC
CASSLERANYGYTF
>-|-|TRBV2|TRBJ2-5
TGTGCCACCGACCCTCGGGTCGGGGAGACCCAGTACTTC
CATDPRVGETQYF
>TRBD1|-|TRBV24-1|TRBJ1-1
TGTGCCACCAGTGATGGACAGGCAGGGCGGACTGAAGCTTTCTTT
CATSDGQAGRTEAFF
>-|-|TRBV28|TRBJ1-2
TGTGCCAGCAGCCTCCCGGGCTATGGCTACACCTTC
CASSLPGYGYTF
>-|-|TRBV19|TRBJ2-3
TGTGCCAGTAGCTTTACAGGGATAGGCACAGATACGCAGTATTTT
CASSFTGIGTDTQYF
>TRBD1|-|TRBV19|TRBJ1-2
TGTGCCAGTAGCCTGACAGGGGCCAAAAACTATGGCTACACCTTC
CASSLTGAKNYGYTF
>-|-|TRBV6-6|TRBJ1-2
TGTGCCAGCAGCTCGGAGAACTATGGCTACACCTTC
CASSSENYGYTF
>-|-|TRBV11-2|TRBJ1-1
TGTGCCAGCAGCATGACAGGCCAACTAAGGGGAACTGAAGCTTTCTTT
CASSMTGQLRGTEAFF
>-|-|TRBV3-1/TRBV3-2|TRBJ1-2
TGTGCCAGCAGCCCTAGACAGGTGGCTGGCTACACCTTC
CASSPRQVAGYTF
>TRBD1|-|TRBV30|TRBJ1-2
TGTGCCTGGAGTGACACGACAGGGAACCACTATGGCTACACCTTC
CAWSDTTGNHYGYTF
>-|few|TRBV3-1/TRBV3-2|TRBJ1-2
TGTGCCAGCAGCCCAGGGCCCTATGGCTACACCTTC
CASSPGPYGYTF
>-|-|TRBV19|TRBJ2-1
TGTGCCAGTAGTGTACAAGGGGTGGGATACAATGAGCAGTTCTTC
CASSVQGVGYNEQFF
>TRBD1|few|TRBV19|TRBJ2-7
TGTGCCAGTACGTTCGGGACAGGGAGCTCCTACGAGCAGTACTTC
CASTFGTGSSYEQYF
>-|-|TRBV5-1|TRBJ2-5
TGCGCCAGCAGCTTGGATGCCACTTCGGCCCAGTACTTC
CASSLDATSAQYF
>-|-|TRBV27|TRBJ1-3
TGTGCCAGCATAATGCCGAAGCCCGGAAACACCATATATTTT
CASIMPKPGNTIYF
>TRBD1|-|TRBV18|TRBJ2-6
TGTGCCAGCGCTCCGGGACAGAACGCTGGGGCCAACGTCCTGACTTTC
CASAPGQNAGANVLTF
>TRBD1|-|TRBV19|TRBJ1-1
TGTGCCAGTGCCGTTATTCGTAACAGGGGATGGGGAAAGGACACTGAAGCTTTCTTT
CASAVIRNRGWGKDTEAFF
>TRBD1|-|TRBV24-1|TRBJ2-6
TGTGCCACCAGTGACAGCCGGACAGGGAATACTGGGGCCAACGTCCTGACTTTC
CATSDSRTGNTGANVLTF
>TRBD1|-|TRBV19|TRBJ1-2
TGTGCCAGTAGTGACAGGGACTATGGCTACACCTTC
CASSDRDYGYTF
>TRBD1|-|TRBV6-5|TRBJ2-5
TGTGCCAGCAGCTATACAGGGGGCCCTGATAAGACCCAGTACTTC
CASSYTGGPDKTQYF
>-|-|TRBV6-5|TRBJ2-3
TGTGCCAGCCGCACGGGCACAGATACGCAGTATTTT
CASRTGTDTQYF
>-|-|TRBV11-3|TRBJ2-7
TGTGCCAGCAGCTTCGGGCAGGGGGGATACGAGCAGTACTTC
CASSFGQGGYEQYF
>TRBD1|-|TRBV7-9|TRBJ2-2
TGTGCCAGCAGCTCTCGTGTCCCGGGACAGGGGGCCACCGGGGAGCTGTTTTTT
CASSSRVPGQGATGELFF
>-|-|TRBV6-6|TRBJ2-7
TGTGCCAGCAGTTATGAGGTCGCCTACGAGCAGTACTTC
CASSYEVAYEQYF
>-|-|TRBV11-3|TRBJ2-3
TGTGCCAGCAGCTTGAGGACAGCGTCCGATACGCAGTATTTT
CASSLRTASDTQYF
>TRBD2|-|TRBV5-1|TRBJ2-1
TGCGCCAGCAGCTTGGACCCGGGACTAGCTTTCAATGAGCAGTTCTTC
CASSLDPGLAFNEQFF
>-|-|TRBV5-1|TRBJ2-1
TGCGCCAGCAGCCCGCGCCGGTCAGGTATGGATGAGCAGTTCTTC
CASSPRRSGMDEQFF
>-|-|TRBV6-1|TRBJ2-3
TGTGCCAGCAGACCGGACAACGGAGATACGCAGTATTTT
CASRPDNGDTQYF
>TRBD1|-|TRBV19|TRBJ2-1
TGTGCCAGTGAAAGGACAGGGGGTATCGATGAGCAGTTCTTC
CASERTGGIDEQFF
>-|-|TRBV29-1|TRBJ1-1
TGCAGCGGAACGACAGTTGACACTGAAGCTTTCTTT
CSGTTVDTEAFF
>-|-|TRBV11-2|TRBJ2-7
TGTGCCAGCAGCTTAGGTGTAGGGGGAACCTACGAGCAGTACTTC
CASSLGVGGTYEQYF
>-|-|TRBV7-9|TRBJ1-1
TGTGCCAGCAGCTTAGAACGGGGCACTGAAGCTTTCTTT
CASSLERGTEAFF
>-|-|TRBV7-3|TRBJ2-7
TGTGCCAGCAGCTTAAACAGATTCTACGAGCAGTACTTC
CASSLNRFYEQYF
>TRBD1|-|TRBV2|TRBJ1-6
TGTGCCAGCAGACCCAGGGGGCGGATAGGAAATTCACCCCTCCACTTT
CASRPRGRIGNSPLHF
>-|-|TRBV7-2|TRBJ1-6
TGTGCCAGCAGCGAGACAGGCTCTGTTCCCCTCCACTTT
CASSETGSVPLHF
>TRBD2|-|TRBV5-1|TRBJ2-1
TGCGCCAGCAGCTGGAGCGGGAGGGTAAATGAGCAGTTCTTC
CASSWSGRVNEQFF
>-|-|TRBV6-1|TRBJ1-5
TGTGCCAGCAGTGAAGGACTTCATAGCAATCAGCCCCAGCATTTT
CASSEGLHSNQPQHF
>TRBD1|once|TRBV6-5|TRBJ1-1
TGTGCCAGCAGACCTCCCGGACAGGGAAGGACTGAAGCTTTCTTT
CASRPPGQGRTEAFF
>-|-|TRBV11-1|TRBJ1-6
TGTGCCAGCAGCTCGCGGGCGAACCGTAATTCACCCCTCCACTTT
CASSSRANRNSPLHF
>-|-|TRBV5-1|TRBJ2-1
TGCGCCAGCAGCTACCCAACAGGGAGTGTAAGCAATGAGCAGTTCTTC
CASSYPTGSVSNEQFF
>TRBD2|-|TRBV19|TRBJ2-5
TGTGCCAGTAGTATGAAAAGCGGGGGGGCTCGAGAGACCCAGTACTTC
CASSMKSGGARETQYF
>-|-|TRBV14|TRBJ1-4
TGTGCCAGCAGCCACGCGGCCGGGCCAGGCCTTCTTTGGGAAGGGGATGAAAAACTGTTTTTT
CASSHAAGPGLLWEGDEKLFF
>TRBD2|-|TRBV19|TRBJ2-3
TGTGCCAGTAGTAGGGGGACTAGCGGGATGGGATCCACAGATACGCAGTATTTT
CASSRGTSGMGSTDTQYF
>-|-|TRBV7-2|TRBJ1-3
TGTGCCAGCAGCTTTAGCGGGCCACTCTCTGGAAACACCATATATTTT
CASSFSGPLSGNTIYF
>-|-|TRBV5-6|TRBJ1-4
TGTGCCAGCAGTCTTGGAGGTACGGATGAAAAACTGTTTTTT
CASSLGGTDEKLFF
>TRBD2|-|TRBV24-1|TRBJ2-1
TGTGCCACCAGTGATCGGACTAGCGGGAGAAATGAGCAGTTCTTC
CATSDRTSGRNEQFF
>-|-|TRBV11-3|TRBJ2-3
TGTGCCAGCAGCTTAGATCTGCAGGGCAGCGATACGCAGTATTTT
CASSLDLQGSDTQYF
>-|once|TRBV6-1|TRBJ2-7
TGTGCCAGCAGTGACCTACTACTCTACGAGCAGTACTTC
CASSDLLLYEQYF
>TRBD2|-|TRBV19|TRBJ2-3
TGTGCCAGTAGTATAGGCGGGAGTTACCTGGCGGATACGCAGTATTTT
CASSIGGSYLADTQYF
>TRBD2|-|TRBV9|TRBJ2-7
TGTGCCAGCAGCGTAGCCCAACTAGCGGGAGAGGACGAGCAGTACTTC
CASSVAQLAGEDEQYF
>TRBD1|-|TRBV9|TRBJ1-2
TGTGCCAGCAGCGCTAGACAGGGGGCCCACTATGGCTACACCTTC
CASSARQGAHYGYTF